This T cell receptor beta chain was captured by sequencing in a study of shared clonotypes between healthy human individuals. Sequenced by immunoSEQ multiplex PCR; TCRdb stores in-frame clones only, minus some. The table includes nearly 1,000,000 clones, 76% detected once. A single count supports this clone. Its specificity is not known. CDR3 length equals 12 residues. V was shortened by 6 bases and J by 14 bases, with 14 bases between the two germline ends. Germline V gives CDR1 MNHEY, CDR2 SVGAGI. Memory CD4+ cells were the fraction left after CD45RA+ naive selection. Regarding the study as a whole: Estimated clonotype richness was generally higher in naive than memory subsets.

The chain carries TRBV6-5 and TRBJ1-6, with D unresolved. Sequences were obtained from memory CD4+ T cells sorted from blood. Noted subset: CD45RA-negative fraction. This clonotype was sampled from a man between 18 and 29 years old in good health. The CDR3 sequence: CASSFTFGTLHF. CDR3 nucleotides: TGTGCCAGCAGCTTCACGTTCGGGACCCTCCACTTT.